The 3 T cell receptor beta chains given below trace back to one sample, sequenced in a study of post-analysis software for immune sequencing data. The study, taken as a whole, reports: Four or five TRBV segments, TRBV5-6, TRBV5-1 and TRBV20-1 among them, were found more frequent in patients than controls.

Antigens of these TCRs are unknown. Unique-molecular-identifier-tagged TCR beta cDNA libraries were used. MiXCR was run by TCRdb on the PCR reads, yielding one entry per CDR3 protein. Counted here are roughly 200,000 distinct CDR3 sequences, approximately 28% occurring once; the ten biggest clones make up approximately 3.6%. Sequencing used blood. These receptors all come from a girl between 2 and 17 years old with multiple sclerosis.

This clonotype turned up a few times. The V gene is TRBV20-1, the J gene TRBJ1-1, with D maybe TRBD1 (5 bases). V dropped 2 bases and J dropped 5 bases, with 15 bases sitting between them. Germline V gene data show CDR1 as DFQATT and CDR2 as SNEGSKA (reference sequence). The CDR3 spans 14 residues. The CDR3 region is CSARFTGRGTEAFF. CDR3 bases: TGCAGTGCTAGATTTACGGGACGAGGGACTGAAGCTTTCTTT.

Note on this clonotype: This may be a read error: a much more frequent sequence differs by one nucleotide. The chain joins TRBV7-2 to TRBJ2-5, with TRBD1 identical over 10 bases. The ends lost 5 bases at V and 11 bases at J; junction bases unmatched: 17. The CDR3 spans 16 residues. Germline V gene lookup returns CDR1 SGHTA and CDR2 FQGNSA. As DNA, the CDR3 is TGTGCCAGCAGCCCCAAGACAGGGGGCCCTTACAATGAGCAGTACTTC. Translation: CASSPKTGGPYNEQYF.

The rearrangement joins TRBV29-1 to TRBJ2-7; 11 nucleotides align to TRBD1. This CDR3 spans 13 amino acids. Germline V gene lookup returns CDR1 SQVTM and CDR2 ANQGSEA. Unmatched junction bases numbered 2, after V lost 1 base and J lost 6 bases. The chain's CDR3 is CSVEGTGGVEQYF. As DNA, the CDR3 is TGCAGCGTTGAAGGGACAGGGGGCGTCGAGCAGTACTTC.